This paragraph covers one TCR beta chain sequence. The sample originates from a study of blood T cell repertoires in COVID-19. Study background: COVID-19 samples from acute and convalescent phases originated in the United States, Italy and Spain. From T cells, B-cell-depleted T cells, or PBMCs came the material, which was cDNA or gDNA.

The CDR3 has 15 amino acids. V shed 0 bases and J shed 8 bases, with 16 bases lying between them. In germline, CDR1 is LNHDA, CDR2 SQIVND (reference sequence). Repertoires were generated with immunoSEQ multiplex PCR, while TCRdb's copy carries only in-frame clones and drops some. Of fewer than 200,000 clones detected, roughly 70% appear once; the ten largest clones hold around 2.9%. This chain joins TRBV19 and TRBJ1-2; D may be TRBD1 (6 bases). Material: peripheral blood. This sequence was found in an elderly woman with acute or convalescent COVID-19. DNA for the CDR3: TGTGCCAGTAGTATAGAACCGAGGACAGAGGTCGGCTACACCTTC. It codes for CASSIEPRTEVGYTF.